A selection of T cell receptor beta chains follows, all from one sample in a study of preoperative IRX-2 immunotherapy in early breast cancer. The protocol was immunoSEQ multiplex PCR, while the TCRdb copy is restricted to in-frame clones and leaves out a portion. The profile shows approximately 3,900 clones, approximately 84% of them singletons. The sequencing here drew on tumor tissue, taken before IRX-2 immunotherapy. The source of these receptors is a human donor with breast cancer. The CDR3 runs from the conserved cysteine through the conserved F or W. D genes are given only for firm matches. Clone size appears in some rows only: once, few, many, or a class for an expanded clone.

TGCGCCAGCAGCGCTCAGGGGGCTTCTGAAAAACTGTTTTTT | CASSAQGASEKLFF | TRBJ1-4 | once | TRBV5-1 | TRBD1
TGTGCCAGCAACATGGGGCCACTAGCGATGAATGAGCAGTTCTTC | CASNMGPLAMNEQFF | TRBJ2-1 | NA | TRBV6-8 | TRBD2
TGCGCCAGCAGCCTCGGACAGGACACCGGGGAGCTGTTTTTT | CASSLGQDTGELFF | TRBJ2-2 | NA | TRBV5-1 | TRBD1
TGTGCCAGCAGCTTAGAGTCCCTTGATGCAGATACGCAGTATTTT | CASSLESLDADTQYF | TRBJ2-3 | NA | TRBV11-3 | NA
TGTGCCAGCAGTTTCAAGTCAGCTTACGATGGCTACACCTTC | CASSFKSAYDGYTF | TRBJ1-2 | NA | TRBV28 | NA
TGTGCCAGCAGCCCAAAGGGGGTTGACTATAATTCACCCCTCCACTTT | CASSPKGVDYNSPLHF | TRBJ1-6 | few | TRBV7-5 | NA
TGTGCCAGCAGTTTTGGAGGCGGGAACACTGAAGCTTTCTTT | CASSFGGGNTEAFF | TRBJ1-1 | once | TRBV28 | NA
TGCGCCAGCAGCTTGTCTGGACAGGGGGTTTATGGCTACACCTTC | CASSLSGQGVYGYTF | TRBJ1-2 | NA | TRBV5-1 | TRBD1
TGTGCCAGCAGCGACTCTAGCGGGAGGGCCGTAGATACGCAGTATTTT | CASSDSSGRAVDTQYF | TRBJ2-3 | NA | TRBV9 | TRBD2
TGTGCCAGCTTGAGGGGTTCCATGAACACTGAAGCTTTCTTT | CASLRGSMNTEAFF | TRBJ1-1 | few | TRBV6-8 | NA
TGTGCCAGCAGTTATACAGGGGGCGGGGATACGCAGTATTTT | CASSYTGGGDTQYF | TRBJ2-3 | large | TRBV11-3 | TRBD1
TGTGCCAGCAGTGTACAGGTCAGGGAGACCCAGTACTTC | CASSVQVRETQYF | TRBJ2-5 | few | TRBV6-8 | NA
TGTGCCAGTAGTACCCTAGCGGGAAGCTACGAGCAGTACTTC | CASSTLAGSYEQYF | TRBJ2-7 | NA | TRBV19 | TRBD2
TGTGCCAGCAGTTACTCGGTCAGCGGGAGCGTGACCGGGGAGCTGTTTTTT | CASSYSVSGSVTGELFF | TRBJ2-2 | NA | TRBV6-8 | TRBD2
TGCGCCAGCAGTCATTCAGGGGGCCTGAACACTGAAGCTTTCTTT | CASSHSGGLNTEAFF | TRBJ1-1 | NA | TRBV23-1 | TRBD1
TGTGCCACCAGCAGAGATAGGGGGACAGGGAGTTACGAGCAGTACTTC | CATSRDRGTGSYEQYF | TRBJ2-7 | few | TRBV15 | TRBD1
TGCGCCAGCAGCCAGCTAGCGGGAGGCGCAGATACGCAGTATTTT | CASSQLAGGADTQYF | TRBJ2-3 | once | TRBV23-1 | TRBD2
TGCGCCAGCAGCTTGCTCGGAACCTACAATGAGCAGTTCTTC | CASSLLGTYNEQFF | TRBJ2-1 | NA | TRBV5-1 | NA
TGTGCCTGGAGTGTGGGACTAGCGGGAGGGGGAGATACGCAGTATTTT | CAWSVGLAGGGDTQYF | TRBJ2-3 | NA | TRBV30 | TRBD2
TGTGCCAGCAGTTACTCGTTCGGGGACAGTCCTAAGCTGGGCGAGCAGTACTTC | CASSYSFGDSPKLGEQYF | TRBJ2-7 | NA | TRBV6-8 | TRBD1
TGCGCCAGCAGCTCCACGCGACAGGGGGCGAGAGAAAAACTGTTTTTT | CASSSTRQGAREKLFF | TRBJ1-4 | NA | TRBV23-1 | TRBD1
TGTGCCAGCAGCCAGGCGGGACCCCGCGGGGGTCAAGAGACCCAGTACTTC | CASSQAGPRGGQETQYF | TRBJ2-5 | NA | TRBV11-3 | TRBD2